The 18 T cell receptor beta chains listed next were all sequenced from one sample in a study of high-grade serous ovarian cancer treatment subgroups. Using immunoSEQ multiplex PCR, the repertoire was profiled, and TCRdb retains in-frame clones only, with some absent. The table includes 3,000 to 3,500 clones, over 65% detected once. Tumor tissue was taken before any definitive surgery or chemotherapy was given. Sequenced input: tumor tissue. The receptors stem from a human donor with high-grade serous ovarian cancer.

CDR3 coding DNA: TGTGCCAGCAGTTTATATGGGACAGGATTTTACGAGCAGTACTTC. Its translation is CASSLYGTGFYEQYF. V is TRBV28 and J is TRBJ2-7; the match to TRBD1 covers 8 bases. The V segment lost 1 base and the J segment 4 bases; nucleotides outside the gene matches: 6. In germline, CDR1 is MDHEN, CDR2 SYDVKM. The CDR3 spans 15 residues.

The chain has TRBV5-8 and TRBJ2-3; 12 bases agree with TRBD2. V was pared by 2 bases and J by 3 bases, with 4 bases of the junction left unmatched. Germline lookup yields CDR1 SGHTS and CDR2 YDEGEE. The CDR3 sequence is 16 residues long. As DNA, the CDR3 is TGTGCCAGCAGCTTTGGGACTAGCGGGTTAACAGATACGCAGTATTTT. Translating gives CASSFGTSGLTDTQYF.

The J gene is TRBJ2-2, the V gene TRBV4-3; TRBD1 aligns across 9 bases. CDR3 length: 16 residues. The germline V gene encodes CDR1 LGHNA and CDR2 YSLEER. V lost 0 bases to trimming and J lost 8 bases; unmatched junction nucleotides: 7. The CDR3 DNA sequence: TGCGCCAGCAGCCAAGAGCCACAGGGGGCCGCGGGGGAGCTGTTTTTT. Its translation: CASSQEPQGAAGELFF.

The rearrangement uses TRBV7-7 and TRBJ2-5; 9 bases match TRBD1. The CDR3 runs 15 residues. Germline V gene data show CDR1 as SSHAT and CDR2 as FNYEAQ (reference sequence). J gave up 5 bases and V 5 bases, and 9 bases lay outside the gene matches. This CDR3 is CASSPMGQGTETQYF. CDR3 in DNA: TGTGCCAGCAGCCCTATGGGACAGGGAACGGAGACCCAGTACTTC.

The rearrangement joins TRBV28 to TRBJ1-4, with TRBD1 matching 9 bases. The CDR3 length is 14 residues. Germline V lookup: CDR1 MDHEN, CDR2 SYDVKM. V shed 5 bases, J shed 8 bases, and the junction held 6 bases outside the gene matches. CDR3 protein: CASSPGQGKEKLFF. CDR3 DNA: TGTGCCAGCAGTCCTGGACAGGGGAAAGAAAAACTGTTTTTT.

The table lists this clone with a count of one. The chain joins TRBV5-1 to TRBJ1-2, with TRBD1 identical over 11 bases. The CDR3 contains 17 residues. Germline CDR1 reads SGHRS; CDR2 reads YFSETQ. The J segment lost 4 bases and the V segment lost 0 bases, leaving 8 bases of the junction unmatched. The CDR3: CASSLARTGGESYGYTF. The CDR3, as DNA: TGCGCCAGCAGCTTGGCCCGGACAGGGGGCGAAAGCTATGGCTACACCTTC.

The CDR3 here is CASSKGNGRGGGETQYF. The CDR3 bases are TGTGCCAGCAGCAAAGGGAACGGGAGAGGGGGGGGCGAGACCCAGTACTTC. This chain uses TRBV21-1 with TRBJ2-5; no DNA check was done on the table's D call, TRBD2. TRBV21-1 is designated a pseudogene. The CDR3 consists of 17 residues.

This sequence joins TRBV7-2 and TRBJ1-1; D possibly corresponds to TRBD1 (5 bases). The V end lost 3 bases, the J end lost 6 bases, and 11 bases lay between the germline ends. Per germline, CDR1 SGHTA and CDR2 FQGNSA. The CDR3 consists of 13 residues. CDR3 DNA: TGTGCCAGCAGCTTCCGGAAGGGGCCTGAAGCTTTCTTT. It encodes CASSFRKGPEAFF. Full variable domain (remainder filled in from reference TRBV7-2 and TRBJ1-1): GAGVSQSPSNKVTEKGKDVELRCDPISGHTALYWYRQSLGQGLEFLIYFQGNSAPDKSGLPSDRFSAERTGGSVSTLTIQRTQQEDSAVYLCASSFRKGPEAFFGQGTRLTVV.

This chain joins TRBV29-1 and TRBJ2-2; TRBD1 matches 8 bases. The CDR3 has 18 amino acids. J gave up 1 base and V 5 bases, and 15 bases lay outside the gene matches. The germline gives CDR1 SQVTM, CDR2 ANQGSEA. The CDR3 is CSVTQGFGTGENTGELFF. The CDR3 DNA reads TGCAGCGTTACTCAAGGATTCGGGACAGGCGAGAACACCGGGGAGCTGTTTTTT.

The V gene is TRBV15, the J gene TRBJ2-5, with D uncertain. The end of the DNA fits TRBJ2-7 better, so the J call may be wrong. In germline, CDR1 is LNHNV, CDR2 YYDKDF (reference sequence). CDR3 length equals 15 residues. The CDR3 sequence is CATSRDPGYGYEQYF. CDR3 sequence (DNA): TGTGCCACCAGCAGAGACCCCGGTTACGGCTACGAGCAGTACTTC.

The rearrangement links TRBV2 to TRBJ1-5; weak D call: TRBD1 (6 bases). CDR3 length equals 14 residues. The ends were cut back, 8 bases at V and 7 bases at J, with 18 bases in the middle. Germline values: CDR1 SNHLY, CDR2 FYNNEI. Here the CDR3 DNA reads TGTGCCAGCGGGCCGGGACACAATAACCAGCCCCAGCATTTT. This gives the protein CASGPGHNNQPQHF.

This clone was counted a single time. The DNA for the CDR3 is TGTGCCAGCAGTGACGTAATGGGGACAGGGACCTACGAGCAGTACTTC. It translates to CASSDVMGTGTYEQYF. The chain recombines TRBV25-1 with TRBJ2-7; 9 bases match TRBD1. The J segment lost 2 bases and the V segment lost 3 bases, leaving 8 bases of the junction unmatched. CDR3 length: 16 residues. Germline lookup yields CDR1 MGHDK and CDR2 SYGVNS.

This chain links TRBV18 with TRBJ1-5, with no clear D. Per the germline V gene, CDR1 is KGHSH and CDR2 is LQKENI. This CDR3 spans 13 amino acids. V lost 1 base, J lost 7 bases, and 8 bases lay in between. In DNA form, the CDR3 reads TGTGCCAGCTCACCACGGGAACAACAGCCCCAGCATTTT. This translates into CASSPREQQPQHF.

This sequence joins TRBV6-4 and TRBJ1-3; D unresolved. Trimming cost V 0 bases and J 4 bases, with 16 bases left between them. The germline V gene encodes CDR1 MRHNA and CDR2 SNTAGT. The CDR3 covers 17 residues. CDR3 DNA: TGTGCCAGCAGTGACTCGAGGAAGGGCTCGAGAGGAAACACCATATATTTT. It encodes CASSDSRKGSRGNTIYF.

The chain employs TRBV4-3 and TRBJ1-5, with 8 positions matching TRBD1. J was trimmed by 3 bases and V by 1 base; bases with no gene match: 11. CDR3 size: 18 residues. Germline V lookup: CDR1 LGHNA, CDR2 YSLEER. In DNA form, the CDR3 reads TGCGCCAGCAGCCAAGGCCGGACGGCAGGGGGCATCAATCAGCCCCAGCATTTT. As protein: CASSQGRTAGGINQPQHF.

V is TRBV4-2 and J is TRBJ2-1, with D maybe TRBD1 (6 bases). V was clipped by 1 base and J by 7 bases, with 14 bases between them. CDR1 LGHNA and CDR2 YNFKEQ come from the germline V gene. The CDR3 loop spans 15 amino acids. The CDR3 bases are TGTGCCAGCAGCCAAGGAGGGGGATCTGGGAATGAGCAGTTCTTC. This sequence encodes CASSQGGGSGNEQFF.

As DNA, the CDR3 is TGTGCCAGCAGGGGACTAGCGATAGCAGATACGCAGTATTTT. This codes for CASRGLAIADTQYF. The chain employs TRBV27 and TRBJ2-3; TRBD2 aligns across 10 bases. With 6 bases clipped from V and 4 bases from J, the junction kept 4 bases outside the gene matches. CDR3 length: 14 amino acids. Per the germline V gene, CDR1 is MNHEY and CDR2 is SMNVEV (reference sequence).

V gene TRBV15 combines with J gene TRBJ2-3; no definite D call. V was shortened by 1 base and J by 1 base, with 15 bases between the two germline ends. CDR1 and CDR2 from the germline V gene are LNHNV and YYDKDF (reference sequence). The CDR3 consists of 17 residues. The CDR3 bases are TGTGCCACCAGCAGAGCGGATCCAGTTCCCGGCACAGATACGCAGTATTTT. This sequence encodes CATSRADPVPGTDTQYF.